Below, one T cell receptor (beta chain) is given with its context. This sample is drawn from a study of blood T cell repertoires in COVID-19. Background on the study: Acute and convalescent COVID-19 specimens originated in the United States, Italy and Spain.

Original handling: Reference gene primers were amplified, and this amplification served to estimate nucleated cell counts. Method: immunoSEQ multiplex PCR; TCRdb's copy keeps in-frame clones and lacks some. Clone size and V and J calls were adopted from that table, with D and trimming inferred from the DNA. The sample shows 150,000 to 200,000 clones, 80% to 90% of them seen only once. Participants were aged 18 to 89 years from around 25 US areas. The study counted Cohort 3 donors as recovered given two negative PCRs, clearance, or symptom resolution. Sequencing input: PBMCs or T cells enriched from blood (not recorded which). This TCR derives from a woman between 50 and 59 years old who had recovered from COVID-19.

CDR3 nucleotides: TGTGCCAGCAGTCCCGCGACAGGGAGTGGGGAAAAACTGTTTTTT. Translated, it gives CASSPATGSGEKLFF. The chain couples TRBV6-5 to TRBJ1-4, with 7 bases fitting TRBD1. Germline V gives CDR1 MNHEY, CDR2 SVGAGI. The CDR3 covers 15 residues. V gave up 5 bases and J gave up 8 bases; unmatched junction bases: 11.